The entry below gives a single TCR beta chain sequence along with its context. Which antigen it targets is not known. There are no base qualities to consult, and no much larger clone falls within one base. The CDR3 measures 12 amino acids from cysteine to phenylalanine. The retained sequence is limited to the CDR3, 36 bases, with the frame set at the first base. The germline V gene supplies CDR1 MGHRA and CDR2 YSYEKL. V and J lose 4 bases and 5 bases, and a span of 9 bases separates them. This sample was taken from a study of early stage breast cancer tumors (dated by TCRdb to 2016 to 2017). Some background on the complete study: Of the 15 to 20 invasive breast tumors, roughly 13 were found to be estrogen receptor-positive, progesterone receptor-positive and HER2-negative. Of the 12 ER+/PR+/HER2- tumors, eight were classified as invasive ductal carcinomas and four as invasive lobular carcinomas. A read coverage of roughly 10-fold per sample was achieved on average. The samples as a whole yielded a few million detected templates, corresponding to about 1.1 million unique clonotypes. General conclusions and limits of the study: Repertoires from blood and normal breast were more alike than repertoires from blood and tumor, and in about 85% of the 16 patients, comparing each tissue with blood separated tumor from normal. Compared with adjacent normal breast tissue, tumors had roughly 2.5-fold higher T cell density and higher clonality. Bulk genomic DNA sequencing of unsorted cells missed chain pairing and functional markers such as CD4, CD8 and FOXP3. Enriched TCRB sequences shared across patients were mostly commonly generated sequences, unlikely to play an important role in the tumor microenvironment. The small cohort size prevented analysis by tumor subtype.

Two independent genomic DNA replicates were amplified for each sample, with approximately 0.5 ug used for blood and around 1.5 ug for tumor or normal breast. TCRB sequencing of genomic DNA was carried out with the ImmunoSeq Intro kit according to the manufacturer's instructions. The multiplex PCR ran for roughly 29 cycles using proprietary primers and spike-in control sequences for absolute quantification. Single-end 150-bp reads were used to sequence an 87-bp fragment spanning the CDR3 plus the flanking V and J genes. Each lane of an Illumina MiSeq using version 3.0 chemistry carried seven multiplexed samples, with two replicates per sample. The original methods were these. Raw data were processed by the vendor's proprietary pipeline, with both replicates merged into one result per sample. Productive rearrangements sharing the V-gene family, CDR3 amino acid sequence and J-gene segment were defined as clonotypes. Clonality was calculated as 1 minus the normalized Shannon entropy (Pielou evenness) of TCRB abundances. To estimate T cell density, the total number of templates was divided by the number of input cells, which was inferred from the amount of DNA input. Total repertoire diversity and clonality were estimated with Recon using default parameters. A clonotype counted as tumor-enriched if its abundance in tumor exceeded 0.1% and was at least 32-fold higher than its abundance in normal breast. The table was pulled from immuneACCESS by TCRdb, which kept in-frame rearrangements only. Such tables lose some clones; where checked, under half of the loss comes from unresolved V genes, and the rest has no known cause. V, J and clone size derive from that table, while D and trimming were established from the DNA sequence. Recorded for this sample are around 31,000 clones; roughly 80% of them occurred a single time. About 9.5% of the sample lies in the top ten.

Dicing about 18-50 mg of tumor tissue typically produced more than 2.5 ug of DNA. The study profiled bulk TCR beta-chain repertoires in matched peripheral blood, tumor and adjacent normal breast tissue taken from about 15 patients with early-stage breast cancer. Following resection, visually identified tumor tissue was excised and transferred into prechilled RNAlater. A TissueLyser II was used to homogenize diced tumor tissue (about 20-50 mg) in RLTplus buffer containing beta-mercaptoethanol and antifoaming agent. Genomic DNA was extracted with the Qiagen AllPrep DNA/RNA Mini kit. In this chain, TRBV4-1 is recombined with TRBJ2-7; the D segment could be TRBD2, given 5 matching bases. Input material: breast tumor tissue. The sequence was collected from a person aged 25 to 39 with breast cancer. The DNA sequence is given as TGCGCCAGCAGCCCCGGGGTTGACGAGCAGTACTTC. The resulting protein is CASSPGVDEQYF.